This T cell receptor (beta chain) originates from a study of early T cells in non-severe SARS-CoV-2 infection (dated by TCRdb to the early 2020s). Study-level background: TCR sequencing used bulk RNA from unsorted whole blood, so alpha and beta chains could not be paired. Overall study outcomes, separate from this receptor: VDJdb matching was skewed toward anti-spike CD8 responses and likely underestimated virus-specific expansions by missing private and CD4 specificities.

The method behind the library was 5' RACE. Sequencing was carried out with a NextSeq 500. The TCR library protocol attached unique molecular identifiers to individual cDNA molecules to correct for sequencing error and PCR bias. Both TCR alpha and beta chains were sequenced, and tight co-correlation was observed between alpha and beta sequence abundances in each sample. The published analysis was carried out like this. V gene, J gene and CDR3 annotation of TCR sequences was performed with Decombinator V4. Expanded TCRs were defined as changing significantly between any two time points under a Poisson model with p below 0.0001. TCR abundances were normalised to the total number of TCRs sequenced per sample and were expressed as counts per million. MAIT TCRs were defined by TRAV1-2 paired with TRAJ12, TRAJ20 or TRAJ33, and iNKT TCRs by TRAV10 paired with TRAJ18. VDJdb, accessed 1 November 2021, was searched for CMV, EBV and SARS-CoV-2 annotated TCRs, excluding TCRs annotated for multiple antigens. In-frame beta chains were kept once TCRdb had trimmed the public reads at Q25 with fastp and called clones with MiXCR. CDR3 protein duplicates are merged, each entry listing the most common genes and DNA. These V and J calls are TCRdb output, not the study's own analysis. This sample comprises some 98,000 distinct CDR3 sequences, roughly 9.6% of them detected only once. Around 5% of the sample rests with the top ten.

This clonotype was seen ten or more times. The clone's antigen remains unknown. No per-base quality is available; no much larger clone lies one base away. Per the germline V gene, SGHTA is the CDR1 and FQGNSA is the CDR2. From the cysteine up to the phenylalanine, the CDR3 has a length of 16 residues. Just CDR3 DNA is preserved here, 48 bases in frame from base 1. Trimming leaves V shorter by 2 bases and J shorter by 2 bases, with the junction holding 9 bases beyond the gene matches. Set within a cohort of healthcare workers in London, UK, this nested case-control study involved weekly PCR testing of nasopharyngeal swabs along with blood sampling. Healthcare workers were recruited during the week of the UK lockdown, between 23 and 31 March 2020, and followed weekly for up to roughly 15 weeks.

The V and J segments used are TRBV7-2 and TRBJ2-7; 7 nucleotides in the junction match TRBD2. The sequencing input was whole blood. The clonotype was recovered from an adult who was a healthcare worker with PCR-confirmed SARS-CoV-2 infection or an uninfected control (not recorded which). The DNA sequence is as follows: TGTGCCAGCAGCTTAAAAAACCTAGCGGTTGCCTACGAGCAGTACTTC. It translates as CASSLKNLAVAYEQYF.